These 31 T cell receptor beta chains originate from one sample sequenced in a study of cytomegalovirus exposure and HLA in healthy donors. Vbeta (60) and Jbeta (13) primers were used in the PCR. The assay was immunoSEQ multiplex PCR, and TCRdb's table has in-frame clones only and misses some. This repertoire shows around 120,000 clones, about 80% found once; its top ten account for less than 3%. What was sequenced was PBMCs. Receptor source: a woman in her 40s in good health and CMV-seropositive.

This clone appeared a single time. V gene TRBV10-3 combines with J gene TRBJ1-5; 10 bases map to TRBD1. The CDR3 length is 15 residues. The junction had 4 bases not matched to a gene; V was cut back by 5 bases and J by 3 bases. Germline V gene lookup returns CDR1 ENHRY and CDR2 SYGVKD. The CDR3: CAISKTGGSNQPQHF. The CDR3 DNA is TGTGCCATCAGTAAGACAGGGGGCTCCAATCAGCCCCAGCATTTT.

This clone was counted a single time. The gene calls are TRBV6-1 and TRBJ1-2; 8 bases line up with TRBD1. The CDR3 length is 15 residues. J lost 7 bases, V lost 1 base, and 8 bases had no gene match. Germline assignment: CDR1 MNHNS and CDR2 SASEGT. This CDR3 is CASSEEQGEISGYTF. The CDR3 nucleotides read TGTGCCAGCAGTGAAGAACAGGGGGAAATCTCTGGCTACACCTTC.

This clone occurred once. The gene calls are TRBV7-2 and TRBJ2-5, with TRBD2 matching 7 bases. Looked up from germline, CDR1 is SGHTA and CDR2 is FQGNSA. The CDR3 contains 13 residues. Trimming cost V 4 bases and J 3 bases; bases outside gene matches: 2. The CDR3 DNA is TGTGCCAGCAGCTGGGCGGGAGAAGAGACCCAGTACTTC. The encoded protein is CASSWAGEETQYF.

In nucleotides, the CDR3 is TGTGCCAGTCGACTAGCGGCAAGCACAGATACGCAGTATTTT. It encodes CASRLAASTDTQYF. The rearrangement joins TRBV2 to TRBJ2-3; TRBD2 matches at 9 bases. Germline trimming cut 9 bases from V and 0 bases from J; bases unmatched to any gene: 4. The CDR3 runs 14 residues. Germline CDR1 reads SNHLY; CDR2 reads FYNNEI.

This chain joins TRBV6-1 and TRBJ2-2, with 7 positions matching TRBD1. This CDR3 region has 15 residues. From germline, CDR1 is MNHNS and CDR2 SASEGT. The junction had 5 bases not matched to a gene; V was cut back by 4 bases and J by 3 bases. The CDR3 region has the DNA TGTGCCAGCAGTGGGCCGACAGGGTACACCGGGGAGCTGTTTTTT. Its translation: CASSGPTGYTGELFF.

This clone was picked up one time. The chain employs TRBV5-4 and TRBJ2-7, with 15 bases fitting TRBD2. V trimming: 4 bases; J trimming: 7 bases; junction bases outside the gene matches: 12. Germline-derived CDR1 and CDR2 are SGHNT and YYREEE (reference sequence). The CDR3 loop spans 17 amino acids. As DNA, the CDR3 is TGTGCCAGCAGCACTGGACTAGCGGGAGGGCCTCTTCGGGAGCAGTACTTC. Translated, it gives CASSTGLAGGPLREQYF.

The J gene is TRBJ2-3, the V gene TRBV5-4; TRBD2 matches 11 bases. CDR1 and CDR2 from the germline V gene are SGHNT and YYREEE (reference sequence). Trimming took 6 bases from V and 4 from J; bases not matched to a gene: 7. CDR3 length: 15 residues. The chain's CDR3 is CASKLAGGRADTQYF. For the CDR3, the DNA is TGTGCCAGCAAATTAGCGGGGGGGCGGGCAGATACGCAGTATTTT.

The chain links TRBV2 to TRBJ1-2; D unclear. CDR1 and CDR2 from the germline V gene are SNHLY and FYNNEI. This CDR3 is 13 amino acids long. V was pared by 3 bases and J by 5 bases, with 10 bases between. This CDR3 is CASSDRGSYGYTF. In DNA form, the CDR3 reads TGTGCCAGCAGTGACCGGGGATCGTATGGCTACACCTTC. Full variable domain (missing parts from reference TRBV2 and TRBJ1-2): EPEVTQTPSHQVTQMGQEVILRCVPISNHLYFYWYRQILGQKVEFLVSFYNNEISEKSEIFDDQFSVERPDGSNFTLKIRSTKLEDSAMYFCASSDRGSYGYTFGSGTRLTVV.

For this clone: In the same sample, other DNA sequences code for this CDR3. The V gene is TRBV7-2, the J gene TRBJ1-1, with 9 bases that match TRBD1. Germline CDR1 SGHTA, CDR2 FQGNSA. The V gene end was trimmed by 1 base and the J gene end by 5 bases; junction bases not matched to a gene: 2. The CDR3 spans 14 residues. For the CDR3, the DNA is TGTGCCAGCAGCTTAGTGGACAGGGGAACTGAAGCTTTCTTT. The encoded protein is CASSLVDRGTEAFF. Drawing the rest from reference TRBV7-2 and TRBJ1-1, the complete variable domain is GAGVSQSPSNKVTEKGKDVELRCDPISGHTALYWYRQSLGQGLEFLIYFQGNSAPDKSGLPSDRFSAERTGGSVSTLTIQRTQQEDSAVYLCASSLVDRGTEAFFGQGTRLTVV.

This chain links TRBV4-1 with TRBJ2-5; TRBD1 matches 9 bases. The end of the DNA is better explained by TRBJ2-7, so the J call may be wrong. Germline values: CDR1 MGHRA, CDR2 YSYEKL. The CDR3 sequence is 14 residues long. CDR3 in amino acids: CASSPGQGTYEQYF. The CDR3 bases are TGCGCCAGCAGTCCGGGACAGGGCACCTACGAGCAGTACTTC.

The chain is built from TRBV30 and TRBJ1-2; D is ambiguous. The germline CDR1 and CDR2 sequences are GTSNPN and SVGIG (reference sequence). The CDR3 has 14 residues. V lost 2 bases, J lost 2 bases, and 12 bases lay in between. The CDR3 sequence is CAWSSAGANYGYTF. CDR3 DNA: TGTGCCTGGAGTTCGGCCGGAGCCAACTATGGCTACACCTTC.

This sequence joins TRBV4-3 and TRBJ1-2; 7 nucleotides align to TRBD1. The CDR3 is 15 amino acids. V lost 0 bases and J lost 7; bases outside the gene matches: 8. Germline CDR1 LGHNA, CDR2 YSLEER. The CDR3: CASSQDDREGTGYTF. The CDR3 nucleotides are TGCGCCAGCAGCCAAGACGACAGGGAAGGCACTGGCTACACCTTC.

The rearrangement links TRBV4-1 to TRBJ2-2; TRBD1 matches 8 bases. Germline-derived CDR1 and CDR2 are MGHRA and YSYEKL. This CDR3 spans 16 amino acids. The junction had 5 bases not matched to a gene; V was cut back by 1 base and J by 4 bases. This CDR3 is CASSQGGQGGTGELFF. CDR3 DNA sequence: TGCGCCAGCAGCCAAGGAGGACAGGGTGGCACCGGGGAGCTGTTTTTT.

This chain joins TRBV12-5 and TRBJ2-2, with 10 nucleotides matching TRBD2. The germline V gene encodes CDR1 LGHNT and CDR2 FRNRAP. The CDR3 consists of 15 residues. Losses at the gene ends were 4 bases for V and 7 bases for J; bases not matched to a gene: 6. DNA of the CDR3: TGTGCTAGTGGTTCCGTAGCGGGAGGTAGCGGGGAGCTGTTTTTT. Translation: CASGSVAGGSGELFF.

The chain combines TRBV7-2 with TRBJ2-7, with 8 bases fitting TRBD2. J gave up 2 bases and V 7 bases, and 10 bases lay outside the gene matches. CDR1 and CDR2 (germline): SGHTA, FQGNSA. This CDR3 is built from 15 residues. The CDR3 nucleotides read TGTGCCAGCACCATAACTAGCGGAGCCCCCTACGAGCAGTACTTC. Translated: CASTITSGAPYEQYF.

The rearrangement uses TRBV5-4 and TRBJ1-5; maybe TRBD1 (5 bases). There are 15 residues in the CDR3. Germline CDR1 reads SGHNT; CDR2 reads YYREEE (reference sequence). Trimming stripped 5 bases from V and 5 bases from J, with 17 bases between. The CDR3 sequence: CASSSGGGWDQPQHF. In DNA form, the CDR3 reads TGTGCCAGCAGTTCCGGCGGGGGGTGGGATCAGCCCCAGCATTTT.

V is TRBV5-4 and J is TRBJ2-7; a weak D match, TRBD2 (7 bases). The CDR3 sequence is 18 residues long. Germline-derived CDR1 and CDR2 are SGHNT and YYREEE (reference sequence). Trimming left V 0 bases short and J 5 bases short, with 24 bases between. In DNA form, the CDR3 reads TGTGCCAGCAGCTTGGCGGGCCGCCGGGGGCGGGAGAACCACGAGCAGTACTTC. Its translation: CASSLAGRRGRENHEQYF.

This clone was seen only a few times. V is TRBV9 and J is TRBJ2-2; D might be TRBD2 (6 bases). This CDR3 has 15 amino acids. V lost 0 bases and J 4 bases, leaving 10 bases between the germline ends. Germline lookup yields CDR1 SGDLS and CDR2 YYNGEE. CDR3 nucleotide sequence: TGTGCCAGCAGCGTAGTTTCGACTAGCACCGGGGAGCTGTTTTTT. Translating it yields CASSVVSTSTGELFF. The full variable domain, its missing parts supplied by reference TRBV9 and TRBJ2-2, is DSGVTQTPKHLITATGQRVTLRCSPRSGDLSVYWYQQSLDQGLQFLIQYYNGEERAKGNILERFSAQQFPDLHSELNLSSLELGDSALYFCASSVVSTSTGELFFGEGSRLTVL.

Details on this clone: A junction boundary mismatches the germline segment, possibly from a read error. This chain links TRBV7-7 with TRBJ2-1; 8 nucleotides match TRBD2. Germline assignment: CDR1 SSHAT and CDR2 FNYEAQ (reference sequence). CDR3 length: 15 amino acids. In nucleotides, the CDR3 is TGTGCTAGCAGCCCGGGACTAGGGAACTACAATGAGCAGTTCTTC. It codes for CASSPGLGNYNEQFF.

This clone was counted once. The rearrangement joins TRBV4-3 to TRBJ1-1, with D possibly matching TRBD1 (5 bases). CDR1 and CDR2 from the germline V gene are LGHNA and YSLEER. V was shortened by 3 bases and J by 0 bases, with 8 bases between the two germline ends. The CDR3 is made up of 14 amino acids. CDR3 in amino acids: CASSQEGMNTEAFF. The CDR3 DNA reads TGCGCCAGCAGCCAGGAGGGGATGAACACTGAAGCTTTCTTT.

This clone came up once. This chain uses TRBV18 with TRBJ2-2, with D possibly TRBD1 on 5 matching bases. The V gene's germline CDR1 is KGHSH and CDR2 LQKENI. The CDR3 loop spans 14 amino acids. Trimming removed 4 bases at V and 4 bases at J, with 10 bases between. The CDR3 DNA reads as TGTGCCAGCTCACAGGGGAAGAGCACCGGGGAGCTGTTTTTT. Translating it yields CASSQGKSTGELFF. Using reference TRBV18 and TRBJ2-2 for the parts outside the CDR3, the full variable domain is NAGVMQNPRHLVRRRGQEARLRCSPMKGHSHVYWYRQLPEEGLKFMVYLQKENIIDESGMPKERFSAEFPKEGPSILRIQQVVRGDSAAYFCASSQGKSTGELFFGEGSRLTVL.

In this sample, this clone turned up once. This chain connects TRBV30 to TRBJ1-1; possibly TRBD1 for D (5 bases). The CDR3 runs 14 residues. The V end lost 0 bases, the J end lost 4 bases, and 12 bases lay between the germline ends. Germline V gene lookup returns CDR1 GTSNPN and CDR2 SVGIG (reference sequence). The CDR3 is CAWSVSLGVTEAFF. CDR3 coding DNA: TGTGCCTGGAGTGTTTCATTAGGGGTCACTGAAGCTTTCTTT.

The CDR3 sequence: CASRHYDSSYGYTF. The DNA of the CDR3 is TGTGCCAGCCGACATTACGACAGCAGCTATGGCTACACCTTC. The V gene is TRBV6-9, the J gene TRBJ1-2, with D perhaps TRBD1 (5 bases). V lost 8 bases, J lost 4 bases, and 17 bases lay in between. The germline V gene has CDR1 MNHGY and CDR2 SVAAGI. The CDR3 length is 14 residues.

The chain carries TRBV30 and TRBJ1-3; 7 bases match TRBD1. CDR1 GTSNPN and CDR2 SVGIG come from the germline V gene (reference sequence). The CDR3 length is 11 residues. V dropped 5 bases and J dropped 8; count of bases not matched to a gene: 3. CDR3 bases: TGTGCCTGGGACAGGGAGGACACCATATATTTT. Translating gives CAWDREDTIYF.

Comment on this clone: One end of the junction does not line up with germline, which may come from a read error. The chain couples TRBV5-1 to TRBJ2-2; 9 positions agree with TRBD2. The CDR3 has 14 amino acids. CDR1 SGHRS and CDR2 YFSETQ come from the germline V gene. The CDR3 sequence is CASSLYVTGLALSF. The DNA for the CDR3 is TGCGCCAGCAGCTTGTACGTAACGGGACTAGCCCTTTCTTTT.

This clone was observed once. V usage is TRBV7-2 and J usage is TRBJ2-5; D possibly corresponds to TRBD1 (6 bases). V was trimmed by 1 base and J by 5 bases, leaving 8 bases between them. Germline-derived CDR1 and CDR2 are SGHTA and FQGNSA. The CDR3 length is 13 residues. The CDR3 DNA is TGTGCCAGCAGCTTAGACAGGGCGGAGACCCAGTACTTC. This codes for CASSLDRAETQYF.

This clone was picked up one time. This chain uses TRBV29-1 with TRBJ1-3; D is unresolved. Germline loops: CDR1 SQVTM, CDR2 ANQGSEA. This CDR3 spans 13 amino acids. Trimming cost V 4 bases and J 4 bases, with 11 bases left between them. The CDR3 DNA sequence: TGCAGCGTTGGGCGAGGGTCAGGAAACACCATATATTTT. It is translated as CSVGRGSGNTIYF.

The V call is TRBV6-1, the J call TRBJ2-3, with D tentatively TRBD2 (6 bases). The CDR3 extends over 14 amino acids. The germline V and J ends were trimmed by 6 bases and 5 bases, with 15 bases remaining between them. Germline CDR1 is MNHNS and CDR2 is SASEGT. CDR3 in amino acids: CASSVWRGGDTQYF. The CDR3 DNA reads as TGTGCCAGCAGCGTATGGAGGGGCGGAGATACGCAGTATTTT.

The genes are TRBV19 and TRBJ1-2; 8 nucleotides agree with TRBD1. The CDR3 covers 15 residues. Unmatched junction bases numbered 5, after V lost 2 bases and J lost 3 bases. Germline CDR1 LNHDA, CDR2 SQIVND (reference sequence). The DNA of the CDR3 is TGTGCCAGTAGTATATTGAGGACAGGGTACTATGGCTACACCTTC. Its translation: CASSILRTGYYGYTF.

The V gene is TRBV19, the J gene TRBJ1-4; D is ambiguous. The CDR3 covers 13 residues. Trimming took off 3 bases at V and 8 bases at J, with 10 bases between the two ends. CDR1 LNHDA and CDR2 SQIVND come from the germline V gene (reference sequence). The CDR3 protein is CASSIREVEKLFF. The DNA of the CDR3 is TGTGCCAGTAGTATTCGGGAAGTGGAAAAACTGTTTTTT.

The rearrangement links TRBV27 to TRBJ2-7; 9 positions match TRBD1. CDR3 size: 14 residues. V trimming: 6 bases; J trimming: 3 bases; junction bases outside the gene matches: 6. CDR1 is MNHEY, CDR2 SMNVEV, per germline (reference sequence). CDR3 nucleotide sequence: TGTGCCAGCAGCACCGGGACAGGGTACTACGAGCAGTACTTC. Encoded protein: CASSTGTGYYEQYF.